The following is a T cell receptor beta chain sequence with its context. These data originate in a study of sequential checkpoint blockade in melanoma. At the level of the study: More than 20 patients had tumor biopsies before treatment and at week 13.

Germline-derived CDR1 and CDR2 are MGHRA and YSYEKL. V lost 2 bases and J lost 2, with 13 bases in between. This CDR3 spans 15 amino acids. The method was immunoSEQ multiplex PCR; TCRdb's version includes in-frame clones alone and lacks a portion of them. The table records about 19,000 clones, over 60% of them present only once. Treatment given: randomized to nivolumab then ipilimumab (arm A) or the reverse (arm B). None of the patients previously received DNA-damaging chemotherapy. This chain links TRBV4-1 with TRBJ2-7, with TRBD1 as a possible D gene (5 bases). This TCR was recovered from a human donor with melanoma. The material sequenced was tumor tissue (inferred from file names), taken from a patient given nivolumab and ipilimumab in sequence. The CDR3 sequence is CASSQWGGRTYEQYF. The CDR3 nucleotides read TGCGCCAGCAGCCAATGGGGCGGCAGGACCTACGAGCAGTACTTC.